This T cell receptor beta chain stems from a study of blood T cell repertoires in COVID-19. Study-level information: COVID-19 samples, acute and convalescent, were from the United States, Italy and Spain. T cells, B-cell-depleted T cells, or PBMCs supplied cDNA or gDNA.

As originally analysed: Using reference gene primer amplification, nucleated cell counts were estimated. Assay used: immunoSEQ multiplex PCR; TCRdb lists only in-frame clones, some missing. V and J calls and clone size are as listed in that table; D and trimming were resolved from the DNA. The data show approximately 150,000 clones, 70% to 85% seen once. Germline CDR1 is SGHTA and CDR2 is FQGNSA. Trimming took off 4 bases at V and 4 bases at J, with 10 bases between the two ends. This CDR3 is 13 amino acids long. The chain carries TRBV7-2 and TRBJ2-5, with a weak D call TRBD2 (6 bases). The sequence was obtained from a man in his sixties with active or convalescent COVID-19. The sequenced sample consisted of peripheral blood. CDR3 in amino acids: CASSYGTAETQYF. The CDR3 coding sequence is TGTGCCAGCAGCTATGGGACTGCAGAGACCCAGTACTTC.